This T cell receptor beta chain was recorded in a study of beta chain features in type 1 diabetes. cDNA synthesis used the whole RNA isolate, giving expressed TCRB sequences. Produced via immunoSEQ multiplex PCR; TCRdb's table is partial and in-frame only. Here the sample spans a few hundred thousand clones, roughly an eighth being singletons. In this sample, this clone turned up a few times. The antigen remains unidentified. Points from the study as a whole: The study found moderately but significantly shorter TCRB CDR3s in all four CD4+ subsets of Type 1 diabetes patients.

All of the sorted populations showed purity greater than 95%. The CDR3 sequence is 16 residues long. Per germline, CDR1 SGHRS and CDR2 YFSETQ. The V end was cut by 3 bases, the J end by 7 bases, with 21 bases between. The sample comprised naive CD4+ T cells from blood. J is TRBJ2-3 and V is TRBV5-1; D is possibly TRBD2 (6 bases). The TCR was taken from a man aged 25-40 years with type 1 diabetes. CDR3 in amino acids: CASSSVGGGVAHTQYF. The CDR3, as DNA: TGCGCCAGCAGCTCCGTTGGGGGAGGAGTTGCACATACGCAGTATTTT.